The 21 T cell receptor beta chains below come from one sample, sequenced in a study of shared clonotypes between healthy human individuals (dated by TCRdb to about 2020). The library was built by means of the immunoSEQ multiplex PCR assay. TCRdb mirrors the immuneACCESS table, restricted to in-frame sequences. Some clones are absent from its copies; in checked studies, under half trace to an unresolved V gene, and the reason for the others is unknown. A total of about 1 million clones appear in this sample, 65% to 75% of them only once. The ten largest clones capture roughly 1.5% of the sample. The specimen was memory CD4+ T cells sorted from blood. Reading the label with the study, this specimen's cell subset or site is: CD45RA-negative fraction. The source of these receptors is a man between 18 and 29 years old in good health.

The chain employs TRBV14 and TRBJ1-4; D uncertain. This CDR3 has 15 amino acids. V was clipped by 4 bases and J by 8 bases, with 17 bases between them. Germline V lookup: CDR1 SGHDN, CDR2 FVKESK. CDR3 amino acids: CASSLLRGAEEKLFF. The CDR3 nucleotides are TGTGCCAGCAGCCTCCTACGGGGTGCGGAGGAAAAACTGTTTTTT.

This clone was seen only a few times. This chain links TRBV30 with TRBJ1-6; D is unclear. This CDR3 spans 14 amino acids. Per germline, CDR1 GTSNPN and CDR2 SVGIG (reference sequence). The V end was cut by 7 bases, the J end by 0 bases, with 10 bases between. In DNA, the CDR3 is TGTGCCTATCGACCCAGCTCCTATAATTCACCCCTCCACTTT. Translation: CAYRPSSYNSPLHF.

V is TRBV11-2 and J is TRBJ2-2, with 8 bases fitting TRBD1. The V segment lost 5 bases and the J segment 0 bases; nucleotides outside the gene matches: 5. Germline V gene lookup returns CDR1 SGHAT and CDR2 FQNNGV. The CDR3 extends over 16 amino acids. CDR3: CASSLWTGPNTGELFF. For the CDR3, the DNA is TGTGCCAGCAGCCTATGGACAGGGCCGAACACCGGGGAGCTGTTTTTT.

The V and J genes are TRBV5-1 and TRBJ2-3, with D unresolved. Germline-derived CDR1 and CDR2 are SGHRS and YFSETQ. The CDR3 runs to 14 residues. Trimming pared 0 bases from V and 0 bases from J, leaving 5 bases between. In nucleotides, the CDR3 is TGCGCCAGCAGCTTGGAACAAAGCACAGATACGCAGTATTTT. This codes for CASSLEQSTDTQYF.

In its sample, this clone was seen a few times. Germline and junction disagree at one end, which may indicate a read error. The rearrangement uses TRBV7-7 and TRBJ2-1, with no clear D. This CDR3 has 13 amino acids. CDR1 is SSHAT and CDR2 is FNYEAQ in the germline V gene (reference sequence). Here the CDR3 DNA reads TGTGCTAGCAGCTTAGAGGCGAGCTATGAGCAGTTCTTC. It is translated as CASSLEASYEQFF.

The chain carries TRBV5-8 and TRBJ2-1; TRBD2 aligns across 7 bases. CDR1 SGHTS and CDR2 YDEGEE come from the germline V gene. The CDR3 runs 16 residues. Trimming at V came to 0 bases and at J to 3 bases, leaving 6 bases not matched to a gene. CDR3 nucleotide sequence: TGTGCCAGCAGCTTGGGGACTAGGACCGTCTACAATGAGCAGTTCTTC. It translates to CASSLGTRTVYNEQFF.

The chain combines TRBV21-1 with TRBJ2-5; the D call in the table, TRBD2, was not verified against the DNA. Gene TRBJ2-7 matches the end of the DNA better, so the J call may be wrong. TRBV21-1 is annotated as a pseudogene. The CDR3 sequence is 17 residues long. CDR3 sequence (DNA): TGTGCCAGCAATATAGGGGGACTAGCGGGAACCTCCTACGAGCAGTACTTC. It codes for CASNIGGLAGTSYEQYF.

As for this clone: Other nucleotide sequences from this sample produce the same CDR3. The chain combines TRBV9 with TRBJ1-1; D is unresolved. V was pared by 1 base and J by 0 bases, with 4 bases between. The CDR3 length is 13 residues. From germline, CDR1 is SGDLS and CDR2 YYNGEE. CDR3 amino acids: CASSVLVNTEAFF. The CDR3 nucleotides read TGTGCCAGCAGCGTATTAGTGAACACTGAAGCTTTCTTT.

In its sample, this clone was seen once. The chain couples TRBV6-1 to TRBJ1-2; D is uncertain. The CDR3 has 16 residues. V dropped 0 bases and J dropped 8 bases, with 19 bases sitting between them. The V gene's germline CDR1 is MNHNS and CDR2 SASEGT. The CDR3 nucleotides read TGTGCCAGCAGTGAAGCAAGTACCGGGCGCAAAGTCGGCTACACCTTC. This encodes CASSEASTGRKVGYTF.

This clone was seen a handful of times. The same CDR3 can be traced to other DNA sequences in this sample. The J gene is TRBJ2-7, the V gene TRBV5-1, with TRBD1 matching 8 bases. Germline values: CDR1 SGHRS, CDR2 YFSETQ. The J segment lost 1 base and the V segment lost 1 base, leaving 1 base of the junction unmatched. This CDR3 spans 14 amino acids. CDR3 protein: CASSLQGASYEQYF. CDR3 DNA sequence: TGCGCCAGCAGCTTGCAGGGGGCGTCCTACGAGCAGTACTTC. Full variable domain (outside the CDR3, taken from reference TRBV5-1 and TRBJ2-7): KAGVTQTPRYLIKTRGQQVTLSCSPISGHRSVSWYQQTPGQGLQFLFEYFSETQRNKGNFPGRFSGRQFSNSRSEMNVSTLELGDSALYLCASSLQGASYEQYFGPGTRLTVT.

The gene calls are TRBV5-1 and TRBJ2-1, with D hard to call. V lost 0 bases, J lost 9 bases, and 13 bases lay in between. The CDR3 extends over 14 amino acids. Germline V gives CDR1 SGHRS, CDR2 YFSETQ. The CDR3: CASSLGVSVGEQFF. CDR3 nucleotide sequence: TGCGCCAGCAGCTTGGGGGTTAGTGTCGGTGAGCAGTTCTTC.

This clone was picked up many times. Additional DNA sequences in this sample encode the identical CDR3. The genes are TRBV7-9 and TRBJ1-2, with D perhaps TRBD1 (6 bases). The CDR3 spans 14 residues. The germline V gene encodes CDR1 SEHNR and CDR2 FQNEAQ (reference sequence). V was shortened by 0 bases and J by 2 bases, with 7 bases between the two germline ends. CDR3 DNA sequence: TGTGCCAGCAGCTTAGCGGGACAAAACTATGGCTACACCTTC. This codes for CASSLAGQNYGYTF.

Concerning this clone: Other DNA sequences within the sample encode an identical CDR3. J is TRBJ2-5 and V is TRBV27; unclear D gene. Trimming stripped 3 bases from V and 4 bases from J, with 9 bases between. The CDR3 runs 13 residues. Germline CDR1 reads MNHEY; CDR2 reads SMNVEV (reference sequence). In DNA, the CDR3 is TGTGCCAGCAGTTTTTGGTCAGGAGAGACCCAGTACTTC. It specifies CASSFWSGETQYF.

The chain uses TRBV15 and TRBJ1-6, with a weak D call TRBD1 (6 bases). Germline V gives CDR1 LNHNV, CDR2 YYDKDF (reference sequence). Deletions cut 5 bases from V and 8 bases from J, with 16 bases between. The CDR3 contains 15 residues. Here the CDR3 reads CATSAQGGGHSPLHF. The CDR3 coding sequence is TGTGCCACCAGCGCCCAGGGCGGGGGGCATTCACCCCTCCACTTT. Drawing the rest from reference TRBV15 and TRBJ1-6, the complete variable domain is DAMVIQNPRYQVTQFGKPVTLSCSQTLNHNVMYWYQQKSSQAPKLLFHYYDKDFNNEADTPDNFQSRRPNTSFCFLDIRSPGLGDTAMYLCATSAQGGGHSPLHFGNGTRLTVT.

The J gene is TRBJ2-6, the V gene TRBV28; D is perhaps TRBD1 (6 bases). Trimming took off 5 bases at V and 0 bases at J, with 11 bases between the two ends. This CDR3 region has 16 residues. Looked up from germline, CDR1 is MDHEN and CDR2 is SYDVKM. CDR3 residues: CASSRRGTSGANVLTF. The CDR3 region has the DNA TGTGCCAGCAGTCGCAGGGGAACCTCTGGGGCCAACGTCCTGACTTTC.

The sample holds a few counts of this clone. The V and J genes are TRBV5-1 and TRBJ2-2; D tentatively reads TRBD1 or TRBD2 (5 bases each). V was trimmed by 7 bases and J by 0 bases, leaving 22 bases between them. There are 18 residues in the CDR3. The V gene's germline CDR1 is SGHRS and CDR2 YFSETQ. CDR3 residues: CASGPGRSNPSNTGELFF. The CDR3 nucleotides read TGCGCCAGCGGACCGGGACGGAGTAATCCCTCGAACACCGGGGAGCTGTTTTTT.

This clone was seen a few times. J is TRBJ1-2 and V is TRBV6-6; 9 bases match TRBD1. Germline V CDR1 and CDR2: MNHNY, SVGAGI (reference sequence). The trim removed 10 bases at V and 7 bases at J, leaving 13 bases unmatched. This CDR3 is 14 amino acids long. CDR3 residues: CATKGDRVDFGYTF. The CDR3, as DNA: TGTGCCACGAAGGGGGACAGGGTAGATTTTGGCTACACCTTC.

The chain uses TRBV6-5 and TRBJ1-1; no clear D. The CDR3 is 13 amino acids. Trimming cost V 6 bases and J 4 bases, with 12 bases left between them. Germline CDR1 MNHEY, CDR2 SVGAGI. Here the CDR3 reads CASRVFQSTEAFF. DNA of the CDR3: TGTGCCAGCAGGGTGTTCCAGAGCACTGAAGCTTTCTTT.

The rearrangement joins TRBV18 to TRBJ2-5, with 12 bases matching TRBD2. The germline gives CDR1 KGHSH, CDR2 LQKENI. The CDR3 contains 14 residues. After removal of 4 bases from V and 4 bases from J, the junction contained 1 base not matched to a gene. The CDR3 loop is CASSQLAGGETQYF. In DNA, the CDR3 is TGTGCCAGCTCACAACTAGCGGGAGGAGAGACCCAGTACTTC.

This clone was recorded a few times. The chain is built from TRBV30 and TRBJ1-5, with a tentative D call TRBD1 (5 bases). This CDR3 spans 13 amino acids. V lost 3 bases and J lost 4, with 10 bases in between. Germline V gene lookup returns CDR1 GTSNPN and CDR2 SVGIG (reference sequence). The CDR3 DNA reads as TGTGCCTGGAGCCCCTGGGGGAATCAGCCCCAGCATTTT. Its translation: CAWSPWGNQPQHF.

A few counts support this clone. The V and J genes are TRBV30 and TRBJ1-3; tentative D call: TRBD1 (5 bases). This CDR3 contains 14 residues. V lost 4 bases, J lost 1 base, and 11 bases lay in between. Per germline, CDR1 GTSNPN and CDR2 SVGIG (reference sequence). CDR3 in amino acids: CAWTRAVSGNTIYF. In DNA, the CDR3 is TGTGCCTGGACCAGGGCTGTTTCTGGAAACACCATATATTTT.